These T cell receptor beta chains were read from a single sample in a study of cytomegalovirus exposure and HLA in healthy donors. This table comes from immunoSEQ multiplex PCR, and its TCRdb copy is limited to in-frame clones, with some not included. The data show around 140,000 clones, 94% seen once. The sequencing sample was made of PBMCs. These receptors all stem from a man aged 18 to 30 in good health and CMV-seropositive. CDR3s include the opening cysteine and the closing phenylalanine or tryptophan. A D gene is named only where the DNA matches it firmly. Size is omitted from some rows. Given values are once, few, many or a class for expanded clones.

d_call: NA
clone_size: NA
v_call: TRBV13
j_call: TRBJ2-7
cdr3_nt: TGTGCCAGCAGCTCGACAGGGGGCCGTGGACTAGCGGGTACCTACGAGCAGTACTTC
cdr3_aa: CASSSTGGRGLAGTYEQYF

d_call: NA
clone_size: once
v_call: TRBV23-1
j_call: TRBJ2-5
cdr3_nt: TGCGCCAGCAGTCACCCCCGTCCCTTCGGGGAGACCCAGTACTTC
cdr3_aa: CASSHPRPFGETQYF

d_call: NA
clone_size: NA
v_call: TRBV7-2
j_call: TRBJ2-1
cdr3_nt: TGTGCCAGCAGCTTGGCGTACAGCTCCTACAATGAGCAGTTCTTC
cdr3_aa: CASSLAYSSYNEQFF

d_call: NA
clone_size: NA
v_call: TRBV2
j_call: TRBJ2-1
cdr3_nt: TGTGCCAGCAGTTCAACAGGAGGAGGGCAGAATGAGCAGTTCTTC
cdr3_aa: CASSSTGGGQNEQFF

d_call: TRBD1
clone_size: NA
v_call: TRBV6-5
j_call: TRBJ1-5
cdr3_nt: TGTGCCAGCAGTTCCCGGACAGGTGGTGATCAGCCCCAGCATTTT
cdr3_aa: CASSSRTGGDQPQHF

d_call: TRBD1
clone_size: NA
v_call: TRBV9
j_call: TRBJ1-1
cdr3_nt: TGTGCCAGCAGCGCCCTTCCCGGGACAGGGGTTACGGGTGAAGCTTTCTTT
cdr3_aa: CASSALPGTGVTGEAFF

d_call: TRBD1
clone_size: NA
v_call: TRBV18
j_call: TRBJ1-2
cdr3_nt: TGTGCCAGCTCACCATTCCCGGGACAGGGGCAAGGGGGCTATGGCTACACCTTC
cdr3_aa: CASSPFPGQGQGGYGYTF

d_call: NA
clone_size: NA
v_call: TRBV30
j_call: TRBJ2-7
cdr3_nt: TGTGCCTGGAGTGTGGTGGACAGATCCTACGAGCAGTACTTC
cdr3_aa: CAWSVVDRSYEQYF

d_call: NA
clone_size: NA
v_call: TRBV23-1
j_call: TRBJ1-6
cdr3_nt: TGCGCCAGCAGTCACGGCGACCGACAGCCTCATAATTCACCCCTCCACTTT
cdr3_aa: CASSHGDRQPHNSPLHF

d_call: NA
clone_size: NA
v_call: TRBV28
j_call: TRBJ1-5
cdr3_nt: TGTGCCAGCAGTTGGGTCAGGCAGCCCCAGCATTTT
cdr3_aa: CASSWVRQPQHF

d_call: TRBD1
clone_size: NA
v_call: TRBV28
j_call: TRBJ1-5
cdr3_nt: TGTGCCAGCAGTTTGACAGGGAGCAATCAGCCCCAGCATTTT
cdr3_aa: CASSLTGSNQPQHF

d_call: NA
clone_size: NA
v_call: TRBV7-9
j_call: TRBJ1-4
cdr3_nt: TGTGCCAGCAGCTTACTACAGGGAGAAAAACTGTTTTTT
cdr3_aa: CASSLLQGEKLFF

d_call: NA
clone_size: NA
v_call: TRBV14
j_call: TRBJ2-1
cdr3_nt: TGTGCCAGCAGCCATATGGGGGGACGCTACAATGAGCAGTTCTTC
cdr3_aa: CASSHMGGRYNEQFF

d_call: NA
clone_size: few
v_call: TRBV2
j_call: TRBJ2-5
cdr3_nt: TGTGCCAGCAGGGGAGGGGGTGCGGCAGAGACCCAGTACTTC
cdr3_aa: CASRGGGAAETQYF

d_call: NA
clone_size: NA
v_call: TRBV5-8
j_call: TRBJ2-1
cdr3_nt: TGTGCCAGCAGCTTGAGGGGGGGCAGTTTGAATTCTCGCAATGAGCAGTTCTTC
cdr3_aa: CASSLRGGSLNSRNEQFF

d_call: NA
clone_size: NA
v_call: TRBV29-1
j_call: TRBJ2-4
cdr3_nt: TGCAGCGTTGAAGTCGGCAGGGGGGACATTCAGTACTTC
cdr3_aa: CSVEVGRGDIQYF

d_call: TRBD1
clone_size: NA
v_call: TRBV28
j_call: TRBJ1-3
cdr3_nt: TGTGCCAGCGTCCGGGACAGGGGGTTCCCTGGAAACACCATATATTTT
cdr3_aa: CASVRDRGFPGNTIYF

d_call: TRBD2
clone_size: NA
v_call: TRBV7-8
j_call: TRBJ2-7
cdr3_nt: TGTGCCAGCAGCTCACTAGGGGGACTAGCGGGAGGGTCTAAGTCGGCCTACGAGCAGTACTTC
cdr3_aa: CASSSLGGLAGGSKSAYEQYF

d_call: TRBD1
clone_size: NA
v_call: TRBV2
j_call: TRBJ2-4
cdr3_nt: TGTGCCAGCAGTACAGGGGGCAAGGCCAAAAACATTCAGTACTTC
cdr3_aa: CASSTGGKAKNIQYF

d_call: NA
clone_size: few
v_call: TRBV28
j_call: TRBJ1-2
cdr3_nt: TGTGCCAGCAGTTCAGGGTCCGGAAAGGTGTATGGCTACACCTTC
cdr3_aa: CASSSGSGKVYGYTF

d_call: TRBD1
clone_size: NA
v_call: TRBV28
j_call: TRBJ1-5
cdr3_nt: TGTGCCAGCAGTACGCCGACAGGGAGTTGGACTCAGCCCCAGCATTTT
cdr3_aa: CASSTPTGSWTQPQHF

d_call: NA
clone_size: NA
v_call: TRBV5-1
j_call: TRBJ2-7
cdr3_nt: TGCGCCAGCAGCTTGGCGGGTCTGAGATCCTCCGAGCAGTACTTC
cdr3_aa: CASSLAGLRSSEQYF

d_call: TRBD1
clone_size: NA
v_call: TRBV30
j_call: TRBJ2-3
cdr3_nt: TGTGCCTGGAGACAGGGGCCCACAGATACGCAGTATTTT
cdr3_aa: CAWRQGPTDTQYF

d_call: TRBD1
clone_size: NA
v_call: TRBV4-1
j_call: TRBJ1-1
cdr3_nt: TGCGCCAGCAGCCCCTGGACAGGGAACACTGAAGCTTTCTTT
cdr3_aa: CASSPWTGNTEAFF

d_call: TRBD2
clone_size: NA
v_call: TRBV9
j_call: TRBJ2-7
cdr3_nt: TGTGCCAGCAGCGTGACTAGCGGGACGGGGGAGCAGTACTTC
cdr3_aa: CASSVTSGTGEQYF

d_call: TRBD2
clone_size: NA
v_call: TRBV13
j_call: TRBJ2-7
cdr3_nt: TGTGCCAGCAGCCTCCTTGGGGCTAGCGGGAGGTCGACCTACGAGCAGTACTTC
cdr3_aa: CASSLLGASGRSTYEQYF

d_call: TRBD1
clone_size: NA
v_call: TRBV5-1
j_call: TRBJ1-6
cdr3_nt: TGCGCCAGCAGCCAACAGGGGAATTCACCCCTCCACTTT
cdr3_aa: CASSQQGNSPLHF

d_call: TRBD1
clone_size: NA
v_call: TRBV28
j_call: TRBJ1-2
cdr3_nt: TGTGCCAGCAGTTCGCACGGACAGGGACAAGAAGGCTACACCTTC
cdr3_aa: CASSSHGQGQEGYTF

d_call: NA
clone_size: NA
v_call: TRBV5-4
j_call: TRBJ2-7
cdr3_nt: TGTGCCAGCAGCTGGATTCCCCTAGCGCTGGCCACCTACGAGCAGTACTTC
cdr3_aa: CASSWIPLALATYEQYF

d_call: TRBD2
clone_size: NA
v_call: TRBV4-2
j_call: TRBJ2-1
cdr3_nt: TGTGCCAGCAGCCTAAACCCGGGACTAGACTACAATGAGCAGTTCTTC
cdr3_aa: CASSLNPGLDYNEQFF

d_call: NA
clone_size: NA
v_call: TRBV6-1
j_call: TRBJ2-7
cdr3_nt: TGTGCCAGCAGTGAAGTCTGGGGCCCCTACGAGCAGTACTTC
cdr3_aa: CASSEVWGPYEQYF

d_call: TRBD1
clone_size: NA
v_call: TRBV7-9
j_call: TRBJ1-4
cdr3_nt: TGTGCCAGCAGCATTAGACAGGGAACTAATGAAAAACTGTTTTTT
cdr3_aa: CASSIRQGTNEKLFF

d_call: TRBD2
clone_size: NA
v_call: TRBV28
j_call: TRBJ2-1
cdr3_nt: TGTGCCAGCACCCCCAGCGGACTAGCGGCCTCCTACAATGAGCAGTTCTTC
cdr3_aa: CASTPSGLAASYNEQFF

d_call: TRBD1
clone_size: once
v_call: TRBV18
j_call: TRBJ2-3
cdr3_nt: TGTGCCAGCTCACCACCGGGCAGGGGGCGCACAGATACGCAGTATTTT
cdr3_aa: CASSPPGRGRTDTQYF

d_call: NA
clone_size: NA
v_call: TRBV5-4
j_call: TRBJ2-7
cdr3_nt: TGTGCCAGCAGCTTCGCGCGGGACTACGAGCAGTACTTC
cdr3_aa: CASSFARDYEQYF

d_call: TRBD2
clone_size: NA
v_call: TRBV5-1
j_call: TRBJ2-3
cdr3_nt: TGCGCCAGCAGAATGGGACTAGCGGGCACAGATACGCAGTATTTT
cdr3_aa: CASRMGLAGTDTQYF

d_call: TRBD1
clone_size: NA
v_call: TRBV7-3
j_call: TRBJ2-3
cdr3_nt: TGTGCCAGCAGCACCACAGGGGGGGATACGCAGTATTTT
cdr3_aa: CASSTTGGDTQYF

d_call: TRBD2
clone_size: NA
v_call: TRBV7-8
j_call: TRBJ2-3
cdr3_nt: TGTGCCAGCAGCTTAGACCCAGCGGGAGGGATCACAGATACGCAGTATTTT
cdr3_aa: CASSLDPAGGITDTQYF

d_call: TRBD1
clone_size: once
v_call: TRBV19
j_call: TRBJ2-7
cdr3_nt: TGTGCCAGTACCCCTTCGGGGGACAGGGGGCTCGAGCAGTACTTC
cdr3_aa: CASTPSGDRGLEQYF

d_call: TRBD2
clone_size: NA
v_call: TRBV5-4
j_call: TRBJ2-1
cdr3_nt: TGTGCCAGCAGCATTTCTAGCGGGAGGGTCGCGGAGCAGTTCTTC
cdr3_aa: CASSISSGRVAEQFF

d_call: TRBD2
clone_size: NA
v_call: TRBV9
j_call: TRBJ2-1
cdr3_nt: TGTGCCAGCAGCGTTAGCGGGGGCTACAATGAGCAGTTCTTC
cdr3_aa: CASSVSGGYNEQFF

d_call: NA
clone_size: NA
v_call: TRBV28
j_call: TRBJ1-1
cdr3_nt: TGTGCCAGCAGTTTATCAGGCGTGAACACTGAAGCTTTCTTT
cdr3_aa: CASSLSGVNTEAFF

d_call: NA
clone_size: NA
v_call: TRBV27
j_call: TRBJ2-3
cdr3_nt: TGTGCCACCATTGGTCCTACCGGGTCGGCAGATACGCAGTATTTT
cdr3_aa: CATIGPTGSADTQYF

d_call: TRBD1
clone_size: NA
v_call: TRBV9
j_call: TRBJ2-1
cdr3_nt: TGTGCCAGCAGCGAAGGGGACAGTTACAATGAGCAGTTCTTC
cdr3_aa: CASSEGDSYNEQFF

d_call: TRBD1
clone_size: NA
v_call: TRBV27
j_call: TRBJ2-1
cdr3_nt: TGTGCCAGCAGTCCCCTAGGACAGGGCTACAATGAGCAGTTCTTC
cdr3_aa: CASSPLGQGYNEQFF

d_call: TRBD2
clone_size: NA
v_call: TRBV9
j_call: TRBJ2-1
cdr3_nt: TGTGCCAGCAGCGTAGCTCTAACTAGCGGGAGCAATGAGCAGTTCTTC
cdr3_aa: CASSVALTSGSNEQFF

d_call: TRBD1
clone_size: NA
v_call: TRBV19
j_call: TRBJ1-4
cdr3_nt: TGTGCCAGTATACCGGACAGGGGGATGCAACTGTTTTTT
cdr3_aa: CASIPDRGMQLFF

d_call: TRBD1
clone_size: NA
v_call: TRBV2
j_call: TRBJ1-6
cdr3_nt: TGTGCCAGCAGTGGGGACAGGGAATATTCACCCCTCCACTTT
cdr3_aa: CASSGDREYSPLHF

d_call: TRBD2
clone_size: once
v_call: TRBV7-3
j_call: TRBJ2-3
cdr3_nt: TGTGCCAGCAGCGCAGGACTAGCGGGGCCCACAGATACGCAGTATTTT
cdr3_aa: CASSAGLAGPTDTQYF

d_call: NA
clone_size: NA
v_call: TRBV4-2
j_call: TRBJ2-1
cdr3_nt: TGTGCCAGCAGCCAAAGCGTCATCTACTCCTACAATGAGCAGTTCTTC
cdr3_aa: CASSQSVIYSYNEQFF

d_call: TRBD2
clone_size: NA
v_call: TRBV6-1
j_call: TRBJ2-3
cdr3_nt: TGTGCCAGCAGACCGGGAGGGGGTACAGATACGCAGTATTTT
cdr3_aa: CASRPGGGTDTQYF

d_call: TRBD1
clone_size: NA
v_call: TRBV7-2
j_call: TRBJ2-3
cdr3_nt: TGTGCCAGCGGTAGGGACAGGGCGGAAGATACGCAGTATTTT
cdr3_aa: CASGRDRAEDTQYF

d_call: NA
clone_size: NA
v_call: TRBV28
j_call: TRBJ2-5
cdr3_nt: TGTGCCAGCAGTTTTGCCCTTCTTTCGAGGGAGACCCAGTACTTC
cdr3_aa: CASSFALLSRETQYF

d_call: NA
clone_size: NA
v_call: TRBV28
j_call: TRBJ2-3
cdr3_nt: TGTGCCAGCAAAGTAGGAGGAATAAGAGATACGCAGTATTTT
cdr3_aa: CASKVGGIRDTQYF

d_call: TRBD2
clone_size: NA
v_call: TRBV7-9
j_call: TRBJ2-1
cdr3_nt: TGTGCCAGCAGGTACACTAGCGGGAGTCACAATGAGCAGTTCTTC
cdr3_aa: CASRYTSGSHNEQFF

d_call: NA
clone_size: NA
v_call: TRBV28
j_call: TRBJ1-2
cdr3_nt: TGTGCCAGCAGTTGGAGGGATCGTGGCTACACCTTC
cdr3_aa: CASSWRDRGYTF

d_call: TRBD1
clone_size: NA
v_call: TRBV2
j_call: TRBJ1-5
cdr3_nt: TGTGCCAGCAGAGCCAAGACAGGGTACAATCAGCCCCAGCATTTT
cdr3_aa: CASRAKTGYNQPQHF

d_call: NA
clone_size: NA
v_call: TRBV11-2
j_call: TRBJ1-1
cdr3_nt: TGTGCCAGCAGCGGATCACAGGGATGGACTGAAGCTTTCTTT
cdr3_aa: CASSGSQGWTEAFF

d_call: NA
clone_size: NA
v_call: TRBV28
j_call: TRBJ2-7
cdr3_nt: TGTGCCAGCAGTTTTATCTCCCACGAGCAGTACTTC
cdr3_aa: CASSFISHEQYF

d_call: NA
clone_size: NA
v_call: TRBV19
j_call: TRBJ1-1
cdr3_nt: TGTGCCAGTAGTATAGATCTATTTGGCGGGGCGGGCACTGAAGCTTTCTTT
cdr3_aa: CASSIDLFGGAGTEAFF